These 8 T cell receptor beta chains were all obtained from the same sample, sequenced in a study of blood T cell repertoires in COVID-19. Produced via immunoSEQ multiplex PCR; TCRdb's table is partial and in-frame only. The table shows 380,000 or so clones, with roughly nine tenths occurring only once. The source material was peripheral blood. Receptors were obtained from a man aged 35-49 years with acute or convalescent COVID-19.

This clone was observed a handful of times. This chain joins TRBV5-1 and TRBJ1-4; TRBD1 is a possible D gene (5 bases). V gave up 0 bases and J gave up 11 bases, with 11 bases separating them. This CDR3 region has 13 residues. The germline CDR1 and CDR2 sequences are SGHRS and YFSETQ. The CDR3: CASSLEEGRKLFF. The CDR3 DNA reads as TGCGCCAGCAGCTTGGAGGAGGGGAGGAAACTGTTTTTT.

The V and J genes are TRBV11-3 and TRBJ2-3, with TRBD1 as a possible D gene (6 bases). Trimming took off 5 bases at V and 2 bases at J, with 8 bases between the two ends. The CDR3 consists of 13 residues. CDR1 and CDR2 from the germline V gene are SGHNT and YENEEA. CDR3 bases: TGTGCCAGCAGCCGGACAGCCACAGATACGCAGTATTTT. It specifies CASSRTATDTQYF.

The chain links TRBV11-2 to TRBJ1-2, with D perhaps matching TRBD1 (6 bases). The V gene lost 0 bases and the J gene lost 8 bases, with 19 bases spanning the gap. From germline, CDR1 is SGHAT and CDR2 FQNNGV. The CDR3 has 16 residues. The CDR3 region has the DNA TGTGCCAGCAGCTTAGATCAGGGGCGACCGTGGATAGGCTACACCTTC. It yields the protein CASSLDQGRPWIGYTF.

Of note for this clone: The junction departs from the called germline gene at one end, perhaps through a read error. The chain joins TRBV7-7 to TRBJ2-2; 8 bases fit TRBD1. Per the germline V gene, CDR1 is SSHAT and CDR2 is FNYEAQ (reference sequence). The length of the CDR3 is 16 residues. CDR3 protein: CASSLSLYRGSGELFF. CDR3 bases: TGTGCTAGCAGCTTATCACTCTACAGGGGGTCCGGGGAGCTGTTTTTT.

V and J are TRBV7-3 and TRBJ1-1; D is ambiguous. The CDR3 is 13 residues long. The V end was cut by 5 bases, the J end by 0 bases, with 7 bases between. Per the germline V gene, CDR1 is SGHTA and CDR2 is FQGTGA. The CDR3 DNA is TGTGCCAGCAGCCCGTCCCTGAACACTGAAGCTTTCTTT. Translating gives CASSPSLNTEAFF.

This clone was seen a few times. The rearrangement uses TRBV18 and TRBJ2-1; 11 positions match TRBD1. This CDR3 has 14 residues. CDR1 is KGHSH, CDR2 LQKENI, per germline. V gave up 2 bases and J gave up 8 bases; unmatched junction bases: 2. Here the CDR3 DNA reads TGTGCCAGCTCACCAGGGACAGGGGGATATGAGCAGTTCTTC. As protein: CASSPGTGGYEQFF.

The V and J genes are TRBV10-3 and TRBJ1-1, with no clear D. This CDR3 is 14 amino acids long. V dropped 5 bases and J dropped 2 bases, with 12 bases sitting between them. Germline V lookup: CDR1 ENHRY, CDR2 SYGVKD. CDR3 protein: CAISSRAPNTEAFF. DNA for the CDR3: TGTGCCATCAGTTCGCGGGCCCCTAACACTGAAGCTTTCTTT.

This chain joins TRBV10-3 and TRBJ2-1; a weak D match, TRBD2 (5 bases). The CDR3 is made up of 12 amino acids. The germline V and J ends were trimmed by 5 bases and 4 bases, with 6 bases remaining between them. Germline loops: CDR1 ENHRY, CDR2 SYGVKD. In DNA, the CDR3 is TGTGCCATCAGTAGCGGTTACAATGAGCAGTTCTTC. This gives the protein CAISSGYNEQFF.